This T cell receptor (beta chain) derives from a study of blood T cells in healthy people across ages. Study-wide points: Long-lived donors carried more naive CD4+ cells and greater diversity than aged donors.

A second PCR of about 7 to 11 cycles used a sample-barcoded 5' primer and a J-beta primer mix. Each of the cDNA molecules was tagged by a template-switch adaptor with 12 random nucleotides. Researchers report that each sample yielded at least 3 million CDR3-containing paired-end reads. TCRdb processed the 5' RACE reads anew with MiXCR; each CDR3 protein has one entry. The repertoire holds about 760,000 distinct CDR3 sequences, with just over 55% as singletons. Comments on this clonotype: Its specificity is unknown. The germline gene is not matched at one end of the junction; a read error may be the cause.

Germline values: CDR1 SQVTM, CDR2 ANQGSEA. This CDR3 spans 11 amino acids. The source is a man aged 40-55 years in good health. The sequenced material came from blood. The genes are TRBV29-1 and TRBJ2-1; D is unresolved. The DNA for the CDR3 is TGCAGCGGTGAAAGCTGGAACGAGCAGTTCTTC. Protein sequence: CSGESWNEQFF.